This T cell receptor beta chain was observed in a study of blood T cell repertoires in COVID-19 (dated by TCRdb to 2019 to 2021). Context from the whole study: The collaborator samples originated in the United States, Italy and Spain and spanned the acute and convalescent phases of COVID-19. The material from the prospective study consisted of cDNA or gDNA derived from T cells, B-cell-depleted T cells, or PBMCs. The repertoires were released in a freely available public database meant as a resource for research on the immune response to SARS-CoV-2. The samples were drawn from two sources: the first 160 participants of the ongoing ImmuneRACE study, and 1,000 to 1,500 subjects contributed by 6 global collaborators. Nearly every sample came with metadata listing a de-identified subject ID, COVID-19 status, age in years and sex. Deeply sampled blood TCRbeta repertoires from subjects exposed to, actively infected with, or recovered from COVID-19 were included in the dataset. Where available, HLA class I and class II types were taken from metadata supplied by the sample provider and were not determined by assay-based typing. Overall results and qualifications from the work: The quantity of clinical and demographic metadata differed by source and by participant and was supplied without curation.

V loses 5 bases at its end and J loses 3 bases; junction bases beyond the gene matches: 7. Spanning cysteine to phenylalanine, the CDR3 consists of 17 amino acids. Left in the record is the CDR3 DNA by itself, 51 bases read in frame from the first base. The germline V gene encodes CDR1 SGHTA and CDR2 FQGTGA. Comments on this clone: Its antigen is still unknown. It has no much larger one-base neighbor in the sample; base qualities were not kept.

TCRbeta CDR3 regions were amplified from genomic DNA using the immunoSEQ Assay, a bias-controlled multiplex PCR. Processing in the source paper ran as follows. The number of nucleated cells in each sample was estimated from the amplification of reference gene primers within the assay. Sequence reads were collapsed and filtered to measure the absolute abundance of every unique TCRbeta CDR3 rearrangement. For each sample, productive Simpson clonality was calculated by taking the square root of Simpson's diversity index across productive rearrangements. What TCRdb holds here is the immuneACCESS table cut down to in-frame rearrangements. Part of the clones is not present; checked against another copy, under half of the missing clones reflect an unresolved V gene, and the others are unexplained. V, J and clone size are taken as reported in that table, and D and trimming were inferred from the DNA itself. The table for this sample lists roughly 250,000 clones; around nine tenths of them were counted only once. In total, the top ten clones hold around 2% of the sample.

Samples from volunteer blood donors who had recovered from COVID-19 were contributed by a second Seattle source. Whole blood was collected in K2EDTA tubes by collaborating institutions according to the institutions' own protocols. For TCRbeta analysis, collaborators shipped samples in one of three forms: frozen whole blood, isolated PBMCs, or DNA extracted from either of those sample types. This clonotype was obtained from a woman in her forties who had recovered from COVID-19. The chain links TRBV7-3 with TRBJ2-2; TRBD2 lines up with 12 middle nucleotides. The sequenced sample was peripheral blood. This receptor carries the CDR3 CASSPRLAGVYTGELFF. The DNA sequence reads TGTGCCAGCAGCCCTAGACTAGCGGGGGTTTACACCGGGGAGCTGTTTTTT.